This T cell receptor (beta chain) was recorded in a study of blood T cell repertoires in COVID-19 (dated by TCRdb to 2020 to 2022). Background for the entire study: Collaborator samples came from the United States, Italy and Spain and covered acute and convalescent phases of COVID-19. The material from the prospective study consisted of cDNA or gDNA derived from T cells, B-cell-depleted T cells, or PBMCs. The dataset comprised deeply sampled blood TCRbeta repertoires from subjects exposed to, actively infected with, or recovered from COVID-19. The repertoires were released in a freely available public database meant as a resource for research on the immune response to SARS-CoV-2. Samples were obtained from the ongoing ImmuneRACE study (first 160 participants) and from some 1,300 subjects provided by 6 global collaborators. Nearly every sample came with metadata listing a de-identified subject ID, COVID-19 status, age in years and sex. Where HLA class I and class II types were available, the types were taken from metadata supplied by the sample provider, not from assay-based typing.

This clone is a singleton in its sample. The clone's antigen remains unknown. Base qualities are missing; no much larger clone stands one base away. In the prospective study, participants were about 18 to 95 years old, resided in about two dozen geographic areas of the United States, and were enrolled through a virtual design. Cohort assignment in the prospective study relied on participant-reported clinical history from a screening survey and a study questionnaire. Each participant in the prospective study had whole blood, serum and a nasopharyngeal or oropharyngeal swab collected by mobile phlebotomists. Over a roughly 2-month period, participants in the prospective study had the option of providing additional blood draws and questionnaires. Before DNA extraction, prospective study blood samples were shipped either frozen or at room temperature. Relative to germline, V is 4 bases shorter and J is 1 base shorter, with 11 bases between their ends. In the germline V gene, CDR1 corresponds to MNHEY and CDR2 to SVGAGI. Taken from cysteine to phenylalanine, the CDR3 has 15 residues. This entry keeps only the CDR3 DNA: 45 bases, framed from base 1.

The immunoSEQ Assay, a bias-controlled multiplex PCR, was used to amplify TCRbeta CDR3 regions from genomic DNA. The paper's data handling went like this. The number of nucleated cells in each sample was estimated by amplification of reference gene primers within the assay. Sequence reads were collapsed and filtered to measure the absolute abundance of every unique TCRbeta CDR3 rearrangement. For each sample, productive Simpson clonality was calculated as the square root of Simpson's diversity index across productive rearrangements. TCRdb holds this immuneACCESS table with in-frame rearrangements only. Some clones are missing; in checked studies, unresolved V genes explain under half, and the rest has no known cause. That table is the source of V, J and clone size, and D and trimming were worked out from the DNA. The sample has some 250,000 clones on record, 85% to 90% of them singletons. The biggest ten clones account for 3% to 4% of the sample.

The paper as a whole reports these results and caveats: The quantity of clinical and demographic metadata differed by source and by participant and was supplied without curation.

The chain uses TRBV6-5 and TRBJ2-1, with an unclear D gene assignment. Sequenced sample: PBMCs or T cells enriched from blood (not recorded which). The source of this sequence is a woman in her twenties or thirties with acute COVID-19. The CDR3 amino acid sequence is: CASSSHQSSYNEQFF. The DNA reads TGTGCCAGCAGTTCCCACCAGTCGTCCTACAATGAGCAGTTCTTC.